One and the same sample provided the 31 T cell receptor beta chains below, sequenced in a study of OX40 agonist ivuxolimab in advanced cancers. TCRdb keeps only in-frame clones here, not all; method: immunoSEQ multiplex PCR. This sample has about 62,000 clones, with more than 65% found just once. The sample here was CD4+ or CD8+ T cells sorted from blood, taken in a trial of the OX40 agonist ivuxolimab. The source is an adult with an advanced solid tumor such as melanoma, head and neck, liver or kidney cancer.

The rearrangement uses TRBV7-2 and TRBJ2-5; D could derive from TRBD1 or TRBD2 (5 bases each). Germline V gene sequence: CDR1 SGHTA, CDR2 FQGNSA. The CDR3 sequence is 15 residues long. The ends were cut back, 0 bases at V and 3 bases at J, with 11 bases in the middle. CDR3 in DNA: TGTGCCAGCAGCTTAGCGGCCCGGGGCGAAGAGACCCAGTACTTC. This gives the protein CASSLAARGEETQYF.

The J gene is TRBJ1-6, the V gene TRBV7-9; D is unresolved. V lost 5 bases, J lost 7 bases, and 12 bases lay in between. This CDR3 has 14 residues. Germline loops: CDR1 SEHNR, CDR2 FQNEAQ (reference sequence). CDR3 in amino acids: CASSHGHQNSPLHF. The CDR3 DNA reads as TGTGCCAGCAGCCATGGGCACCAGAATTCACCCCTCCACTTT. Complete variable domain (other parts from reference TRBV7-9 and TRBJ1-6): DTGVSQNPRHKITKRGQNVTFRCDPISEHNRLYWYRQTLGQGPEFLTYFQNEAQLEKSRLLSDRFSAERPKGSFSTLEIQRTEQGDSAMYLCASSHGHQNSPLHFGNGTRLTVT.

This clone is a singleton in its sample. J is TRBJ2-5 and V is TRBV29-1, with 7 positions matching TRBD1. Near its end, the DNA agrees better with TRBJ2-7, so the J call may be wrong. This CDR3 is 14 amino acids long. Looked up from germline, CDR1 is SQVTM and CDR2 is ANQGSEA. The CDR3, as DNA: TGCAGCGTTGAAGGGTGGCAGGGGGTAGGCGAGCAGTACTTC. This codes for CSVEGWQGVGEQYF.

V and J are TRBV18 and TRBJ2-7; 10 bases are shared with TRBD1. V lost 4 bases to trimming and J lost 6 bases; unmatched junction nucleotides: 6. The CDR3 consists of 14 residues. Germline values: CDR1 KGHSH, CDR2 LQKENI. CDR3 coding DNA: TGTGCCAGCTCACGTCGACAGGGGGCAGGCGAGCAGTACGTC. This codes for CASSRRQGAGEQYV.

The chain links TRBV28 to TRBJ2-5; 8 nucleotides align to TRBD1. CDR1 is MDHEN, CDR2 SYDVKM, per germline. The CDR3 has 17 residues. V dropped 5 bases and J dropped 3; count of bases not matched to a gene: 14. The CDR3 DNA reads as TGTGCCAGCAGTCCCCACCCCCAGGGGGCGCATGAAGAGACCCAGTACTTC. It is translated as CASSPHPQGAHEETQYF.

The rearrangement links TRBV11-3 to TRBJ1-3; no reliable D call. Between the trimmed V and J ends, which lost 2 bases and 8 bases, there was a span of 7 bases. The CDR3 is 12 amino acids. The germline V gene has CDR1 SGHNT and CDR2 YENEEA. DNA for the CDR3: TGTGCCAGCAGCTTAAATTCAGACACCATATATTTT. Protein product: CASSLNSDTIYF.

The V gene is TRBV2, the J gene TRBJ1-5; 7 bases are a match to TRBD1. There are 16 residues in the CDR3. Germline CDR1 SNHLY, CDR2 FYNNEI. V shed 6 bases, J shed 4 bases, and the junction held 12 bases outside the gene matches. The DNA for the CDR3 is TGTGCCAGCAGGAACACCGGGACAGCTATAAATCAGCCCCAGCATTTT. This encodes CASRNTGTAINQPQHF.

The gene calls are TRBV7-2 and TRBJ2-7; D gene uncertain. Germline loops: CDR1 SGHTA, CDR2 FQGNSA. This CDR3 contains 14 residues. The V and J ends lost 7 bases and 4 bases respectively, with 17 bases between them. The CDR3, as DNA: TGTGCCAGCACCCCCGCGACGGAACATTACGAGCAGTACTTC. Amino acid sequence: CASTPATEHYEQYF.

The gene calls are TRBV30 and TRBJ1-1; 9 bases are a match to TRBD1. Germline loops: CDR1 GTSNPN, CDR2 SVGIG (reference sequence). This CDR3 comprises 13 residues. Trimming took 2 bases from V and 9 from J; bases not matched to a gene: 7. In DNA form, the CDR3 reads TGTGCCTGGAGTCCGGACAGGGGTCATCAAGCTTTCTTT. Translation: CAWSPDRGHQAFF.

The V and J genes are TRBV7-9 and TRBJ1-1; tentatively, D is TRBD1 (6 bases). The CDR3 totals 15 residues. Germline CDR1 SEHNR, CDR2 FQNEAQ (reference sequence). V lost 3 bases and J 1 base, leaving 12 bases between the germline ends. The CDR3 protein is CASSFYTGTNTEAFF. The CDR3 DNA reads TGTGCCAGCAGCTTCTACACAGGGACGAACACTGAAGCTTTCTTT.

This clone was counted only a few times. V usage is TRBV2 and J usage is TRBJ1-5; D is uncertain. The ends were cut back, 5 bases at V and 6 bases at J, with 8 bases in the middle. The CDR3 is 12 residues long. The germline V gene encodes CDR1 SNHLY and CDR2 FYNNEI. The CDR3 here is CASSTERQPQHF. DNA for the CDR3: TGTGCCAGCAGTACAGAACGTCAGCCCCAGCATTTT.

The V gene is TRBV2, the J gene TRBJ2-3, with TRBD2 as a possible D gene (5 bases). Germline CDR1 is SNHLY and CDR2 is FYNNEI. This CDR3 has 16 amino acids. V was shortened by 7 bases and J by 0 bases, with 17 bases between the two germline ends. The CDR3 sequence: CASTEGPVPSTDTQYF. The CDR3 region has the DNA TGTGCCAGCACCGAGGGTCCCGTTCCTAGCACAGATACGCAGTATTTT.

The chain employs TRBV7-9 and TRBJ1-5; D call uncertain. There are 14 residues in the CDR3. V was pared by 2 bases and J by 5 bases, with 10 bases between. Germline V gene sequence: CDR1 SEHNR, CDR2 FQNEAQ (reference sequence). CDR3 protein: CASSLSGPHQPQHF. CDR3 bases: TGTGCCAGCAGCTTATCAGGCCCCCATCAGCCCCAGCATTTT.

The J gene is TRBJ1-2, the V gene TRBV19, with a weak D call TRBD1 (5 bases). Trimming cost V 6 bases and J 7 bases, with 24 bases left between them. Germline V CDR1 and CDR2: LNHDA, SQIVND (reference sequence). This CDR3 is 16 amino acids long. CDR3 in DNA: TGTGCCAGTAGCCGAGGGGCAGAAGGGGCGCGAAGTGGCTACACCTTC. As protein: CASSRGAEGARSGYTF.

V is TRBV10-3 and J is TRBJ2-2; D may be TRBD2 (5 bases). CDR1 and CDR2 (germline): ENHRY, SYGVKD. This CDR3 has 16 amino acids. V lost 0 bases and J lost 3, with 11 bases in between. This CDR3 is CAISESMGADTGELFF. CDR3 DNA: TGTGCCATCAGTGAGTCGATGGGAGCCGACACCGGGGAGCTGTTTTTT.

This clone has just one count. The chain links TRBV29-1 to TRBJ2-2, with D tentatively TRBD1 (5 bases). The germline V gene has CDR1 SQVTM and CDR2 ANQGSEA. The CDR3 is 14 amino acids. The ends were cut back, 0 bases at V and 5 bases at J, with 10 bases in the middle. The CDR3 sequence is CSVEDQAGTGELFF. For the CDR3, the DNA is TGCAGCGTTGAAGATCAAGCAGGGACCGGGGAGCTGTTTTTT.

V gene TRBV19 combines with J gene TRBJ2-5; TRBD2 matches at 9 bases. This CDR3 comprises 15 residues. Trimming cost V 4 bases and J 5 bases; bases outside gene matches: 8. Germline V CDR1 and CDR2: LNHDA, SQIVND (reference sequence). DNA for the CDR3: TGTGCCAGTAGTACCGATAGCGGGAGTGGTGAGACCCAGTACTTC. It codes for CASSTDSGSGETQYF. The whole variable domain, filled in from reference TRBV19 and TRBJ2-5, reads DGGITQSPKYLFRKEGQNVTLSCEQNLNHDAMYWYRQDPGQGLRLIYYSQIVNDFQKGDIAEGYSVSREKKESFPLTVTSAQKNPTAFYLCASSTDSGSGETQYFGPGTRLLVL.

This chain joins TRBV29-1 and TRBJ2-1, with 7 bases matching TRBD2. The V and J ends lost 3 bases and 8 bases, in that order; junction bases with no gene match: 10. In germline, CDR1 is SQVTM, CDR2 ANQGSEA. The CDR3 loop spans 14 amino acids. The chain's CDR3 is CSVDSPGGIYEQFF. The CDR3 DNA follows: TGCAGCGTTGACAGTCCCGGGGGGATTTATGAGCAGTTCTTC.

The rearrangement joins TRBV9 to TRBJ1-3, with D unclear. The CDR3 sequence is 17 residues long. Germline CDR1 reads SGDLS; CDR2 reads YYNGEE. Trimming removed 4 bases from V and 2 bases from J, with 19 bases in between. The CDR3 is CASSLTSGGRAGNTIYF. DNA of the CDR3: TGTGCCAGCAGCTTAACCTCGGGTGGTAGGGCTGGAAACACCATATATTTT. Full variable domain (outside the CDR3, taken from reference TRBV9 and TRBJ1-3): DSGVTQTPKHLITATGQRVTLRCSPRSGDLSVYWYQQSLDQGLQFLIQYYNGEERAKGNILERFSAQQFPDLHSELNLSSLELGDSALYFCASSLTSGGRAGNTIYFGEGSWLTVV.

The J gene is TRBJ2-7, the V gene TRBV27, with unresolved D. Germline values: CDR1 MNHEY, CDR2 SMNVEV (reference sequence). The CDR3 is made up of 13 amino acids. Trimming removed 5 bases from V and 3 bases from J, with 11 bases in between. The CDR3: CASSPGYNYEQYV. As DNA, the CDR3 is TGTGCCAGCAGTCCCGGGTACAACTACGAGCAGTACGTC.

The chain employs TRBV9 and TRBJ2-5; possible D gene TRBD2, 6 bases. The CDR3 loop spans 14 amino acids. Trimming shortened V by 2 bases and J by 3 bases, and 11 bases separated the two germline ends. The germline V gene has CDR1 SGDLS and CDR2 YYNGEE. CDR3: CASSVYSGEETQYF. DNA of the CDR3: TGTGCCAGCAGCGTCTACTCGGGGGAAGAGACCCAGTACTTC. Full variable domain (remainder filled in from reference TRBV9 and TRBJ2-5): DSGVTQTPKHLITATGQRVTLRCSPRSGDLSVYWYQQSLDQGLQFLIQYYNGEERAKGNILERFSAQQFPDLHSELNLSSLELGDSALYFCASSVYSGEETQYFGPGTRLLVL.

The chain carries TRBV28 and TRBJ2-6; tentatively, D is TRBD2 (6 bases). Germline-derived CDR1 and CDR2 are MDHEN and SYDVKM. This CDR3 comprises 18 residues. Trimming stripped 4 bases from V and 4 bases from J, with 20 bases between. The CDR3 protein is CASSSLRGIRIGANVLTF. As DNA, the CDR3 is TGTGCCAGCAGTTCCCTTCGGGGGATTCGGATCGGGGCCAACGTCCTGACTTTC.

The rearrangement links TRBV11-1 to TRBJ2-1; maybe TRBD2 (6 bases). Germline CDR1 reads SGHAT; CDR2 reads FQDESV (reference sequence). The germline V and J ends were trimmed by 5 bases and 5 bases, with 10 bases remaining between them. The CDR3 extends over 13 amino acids. The CDR3 DNA is TGTGCCAGCAGCCTGGGACTCCACAATGAGCAGTTCTTC. It codes for CASSLGLHNEQFF.

V gene TRBV28 combines with J gene TRBJ2-3, with D possibly matching TRBD2 (6 bases). The CDR3 is 23 residues long. Germline V CDR1 and CDR2: MDHEN, SYDVKM. V was shortened by 3 bases and J by 2 bases, with 36 bases between the two germline ends. CDR3 protein: CASSFPSPRAGEDLIIDTDTQYF. Here the CDR3 DNA reads TGTGCCAGCAGTTTTCCCTCCCCTAGAGCCGGGGAGGACCTTATAATCGACACAGATACGCAGTATTTT.

The CDR3 nucleotides are TGCGCCAGCAGCCTAAGCGGGGGACAATACAATGAGCAGTTCTTC. Protein: CASSLSGGQYNEQFF. The genes are TRBV5-1 and TRBJ2-1; TRBD2 agrees at 8 bases. The trim removed 4 bases at V and 4 bases at J, leaving 7 bases unmatched. This CDR3 has 15 amino acids. Germline values: CDR1 SGHRS, CDR2 YFSETQ.

This chain joins TRBV15 and TRBJ2-1, with TRBD1 matching over 7 bases. There are 13 residues in the CDR3. The germline V gene has CDR1 LNHNV and CDR2 YYDKDF (reference sequence). After removal of 6 bases from V and 7 bases from J, the junction contained 6 bases not matched to a gene. The CDR3 sequence is CATSDRAWNEQFF. Here the CDR3 DNA reads TGTGCCACCAGTGACAGGGCGTGGAATGAGCAGTTCTTC.

This chain uses TRBV6-6 with TRBJ2-5, with D possibly being TRBD1 or TRBD2 (5 bases each). Germline CDR1 and CDR2: MNHNY and SVGAGI (reference sequence). This CDR3 spans 14 amino acids. The V and J ends lost 6 bases and 7 bases respectively, with 18 bases between them. The CDR3 DNA follows: TGTGCCAGCAGAACCGGGACCGGGCCGGGGACCCAGTACTTC. Amino acids: CASRTGTGPGTQYF.

This chain joins TRBV29-1 and TRBJ2-2; D not certain. Germline values: CDR1 SQVTM, CDR2 ANQGSEA. The CDR3 is made up of 16 amino acids. V dropped 4 bases and J dropped 0 bases, with 15 bases sitting between them. The CDR3 DNA reads TGCAGCGTTGTACTACTTTACCCCCCGAACACCGGGGAGCTGTTTTTT. This codes for CSVVLLYPPNTGELFF.

V usage is TRBV5-1 and J usage is TRBJ2-3, with D tentatively TRBD1 (5 bases). The CDR3 totals 17 residues. Germline CDR1 and CDR2: SGHRS and YFSETQ. Trimming took off 2 bases at V and 2 bases at J, with 18 bases between the two ends. The CDR3 nucleotides are TGCGCCAGCAGCTTCCAAGAGTTGGGGCCCTCCACAGATACGCAGTATTTT. Its protein product is CASSFQELGPSTDTQYF. The full variable domain, rest sourced from reference TRBV5-1 and TRBJ2-3, is KAGVTQTPRYLIKTRGQQVTLSCSPISGHRSVSWYQQTPGQGLQFLFEYFSETQRNKGNFPGRFSGRQFSNSRSEMNVSTLELGDSALYLCASSFQELGPSTDTQYFGPGTRLTVL.

The CDR3 coding sequence is TGCGCCAGCATGAGGGATCGGGAAAATCAGCCCCAGCATTTT. The encoded protein is CASMRDRENQPQHF. J is TRBJ1-5 and V is TRBV10-2; D not certain. The germline V gene has CDR1 WSHSY and CDR2 SAAADI. The germline V and J ends were trimmed by 7 bases and 4 bases, with 14 bases remaining between them. The CDR3 is made up of 14 amino acids.

The rearrangement uses TRBV19 and TRBJ2-1; 9 nucleotides match TRBD2. The CDR3 loop spans 16 amino acids. Trimming cost V 1 base and J 8 bases; bases outside gene matches: 9. The germline V gene has CDR1 LNHDA and CDR2 SQIVND (reference sequence). The CDR3 DNA reads as TGTGCCAGTAGTATAGTGGGGCGGGGGGGCCTGGATGAGCAGTTCTTC. The encoded protein is CASSIVGRGGLDEQFF.